These 13 T cell receptor beta chains came from one sample sequenced in a study of T cell responses to AZD1222 COVID-19 vaccine. TCRdb's copy holds only in-frame clones and misses some; the assay was immunoSEQ multiplex PCR. The sample carries 200,000 to 300,000 clones, over 90% recorded once. This sample comprised peripheral blood, obtained on day 0 of AZD1222 vaccination. Every receptor here comes from an adult in good health.

The chain carries TRBV10-3 and TRBJ2-2; 7 positions agree with TRBD1. The junction had 4 bases not matched to a gene; V was cut back by 11 bases and J by 1 base. The CDR3 has 13 amino acids. CDR1 and CDR2 (germline): ENHRY, SYGVKD. The CDR3 loop reads CAFGTENTGELFF. CDR3 sequence (DNA): TGTGCCTTTGGGACAGAGAACACCGGGGAGCTGTTTTTT.

The chain uses TRBV4-1 and TRBJ2-2; D is possibly TRBD1 or TRBD2 (6 bases each). Germline loops: CDR1 MGHRA, CDR2 YSYEKL. The V end lost 1 base, the J end lost 0 bases, and 9 bases lay between the germline ends. The CDR3 length is 16 residues. In DNA, the CDR3 is TGCGCCAGCAGCCAAGTTAGGGGGGCGAACACCGGGGAGCTGTTTTTT. Its protein product is CASSQVRGANTGELFF.

This chain uses TRBV9 with TRBJ1-4, with D possibly TRBD1 on 5 matching bases. The germline gives CDR1 SGDLS, CDR2 YYNGEE. The V end lost 7 bases, the J end lost 1 base, and 11 bases lay between the germline ends. This CDR3 has 14 amino acids. CDR3 nucleotides: TGTGCCAGCGGCCGGCAGGGAACTAATGAAAAACTGTTTTTT. Residues: CASGRQGTNEKLFF.

The CDR3 coding sequence is TGCGCCAGCAGCCAAGATAAGGCACAGGGCGCCTACGAGCAGTACTTC. Residues: CASSQDKAQGAYEQYF. This chain connects TRBV4-1 to TRBJ2-7, with D maybe TRBD1 (6 bases). V was clipped by 0 bases and J by 2 bases, with 14 bases between them. CDR3 size: 16 residues. Germline V gene lookup returns CDR1 MGHRA and CDR2 YSYEKL.

The chain recombines TRBV28 with TRBJ1-1; D remains unclear. Trimming removed 5 bases from V and 7 bases from J, with 14 bases in between. The CDR3 consists of 13 residues. The germline CDR1 and CDR2 sequences are MDHEN and SYDVKM. CDR3 in amino acids: CASSDSNLLEAFF. In nucleotides, the CDR3 is TGTGCCAGCAGTGATTCAAATCTTCTTGAAGCTTTCTTT.

The rearrangement joins TRBV5-1 to TRBJ2-7; the D gene is possibly TRBD1 (5 bases). This CDR3 is built from 17 residues. Germline loops: CDR1 SGHRS, CDR2 YFSETQ. V lost 4 bases and J 9 bases, leaving 29 bases between the germline ends. The CDR3 region has the DNA TGCGCCAGCAGCCCCGCCTCCATATCCGACAGTCCCATGGGGCAGTACTTC. Translated: CASSPASISDSPMGQYF.

The CDR3 reads CASSLVGGTYEQYF. The CDR3 DNA sequence: TGTGCCAGCAGTTTAGTGGGGGGAACCTACGAGCAGTACTTC. V is TRBV28 and J is TRBJ2-7, with a weak D call TRBD2 (6 bases). The CDR3 contains 14 residues. Per germline, CDR1 MDHEN and CDR2 SYDVKM. The V end was cut by 2 bases, the J end by 2 bases, with 10 bases between.

The chain carries TRBV28 and TRBJ2-3, with a possible D match to TRBD2 (6 bases). Trimming left V 6 bases short and J 0 bases short, with 13 bases between. In germline, CDR1 is MDHEN, CDR2 SYDVKM. CDR3 length: 15 amino acids. The CDR3 is CASSPRAGSTDTQYF. The CDR3 DNA reads TGTGCCAGCAGCCCCCGGGCGGGAAGCACAGATACGCAGTATTTT.

The chain has TRBV28 and TRBJ1-2; TRBD1 might be the D (5 bases). Per germline, CDR1 MDHEN and CDR2 SYDVKM. V gave up 6 bases and J gave up 4 bases, with 9 bases separating them. CDR3 size: 12 residues. The CDR3 sequence: CASSRGPYGYTF. The DNA for the CDR3 is TGTGCCAGCAGCCGGGGCCCCTATGGCTACACCTTC.

The V gene is TRBV28, the J gene TRBJ1-2, with unresolved D. V shed 6 bases and J shed 7 bases, with 15 bases lying between them. CDR1 and CDR2 (germline): MDHEN, SYDVKM. This CDR3 contains 13 residues. The CDR3 region has the DNA TGTGCCAGCAGATTGGATCCTCGGGGTGGCTACACCTTC. This translates into CASRLDPRGGYTF.

As regards this clone: This sample includes further DNA sequences coding for the same CDR3. The V gene is TRBV11-2, the J gene TRBJ1-1; D is ambiguous. The CDR3 is made up of 15 amino acids. Deletions cut 1 base from V and 0 bases from J, with 9 bases between. Germline V gene data show CDR1 as SGHAT and CDR2 as FQNNGV. CDR3 DNA: TGTGCCAGCAGCTTAGTTGGGAGGATGAACACTGAAGCTTTCTTT. It yields the protein CASSLVGRMNTEAFF.

The chain recombines TRBV5-1 with TRBJ1-1; unclear D gene. CDR1 is SGHRS, CDR2 YFSETQ, per germline. Trimming took 5 bases from V and 6 from J, leaving 14 bases between them. This CDR3 has 13 amino acids. CDR3 sequence reads: CASRQNSPAEAFF. DNA of the CDR3: TGCGCCAGCAGACAAAACAGTCCCGCTGAAGCTTTCTTT.

The V and J genes are TRBV7-9 and TRBJ1-2, with D hard to call. Germline V lookup: CDR1 SEHNR, CDR2 FQNEAQ (reference sequence). The CDR3 consists of 14 residues. V dropped 2 bases and J dropped 4 bases, with 11 bases sitting between them. For the CDR3, the DNA is TGTGCCAGCAGCTTAATTCAGAGGACCTATGGCTACACCTTC. Translated: CASSLIQRTYGYTF.